The source of this T cell receptor (beta chain) is a study of OX40 agonist ivuxolimab in advanced cancers. On cycle 4 day 1 and cycle 7 day 1, as well as at baseline, blood was sampled. Broader study findings: By week 6 at 0.1 to 3.0 mg/kg, blood CD4+ and CD8+ T cells had expanded clonally.

This table comes from immunoSEQ multiplex PCR, and its TCRdb copy is limited to in-frame clones, with some not included. Of some 100,000 clones in the sample, nearly 90% were seen once. Worth noting for this clone: Its specificity is not known.

V lost 3 bases, J lost 0 bases, and 9 bases lay in between. CDR1 is SGHRS and CDR2 is YFSETQ in the germline V gene. This CDR3 has 15 amino acids. The chain joins TRBV5-1 to TRBJ2-2; D gene unclear. The TCR sequence derives from an adult with an advanced solid tumor such as melanoma, head and neck, liver or kidney cancer. Sequencing used CD4+ or CD8+ T cells sorted from blood, obtained in a trial of the OX40 agonist ivuxolimab. The CDR3 DNA reads TGCGCCAGCAGCTCGCCCCGACCGAACACCGGGGAGCTGTTTTTT. Residues: CASSSPRPNTGELFF. The full variable domain, with the rest looked up from reference TRBV5-1 and TRBJ2-2, is KAGVTQTPRYLIKTRGQQVTLSCSPISGHRSVSWYQQTPGQGLQFLFEYFSETQRNKGNFPGRFSGRQFSNSRSEMNVSTLELGDSALYLCASSSPRPNTGELFFGEGSRLTVL.